The clone carrying this T cell receptor (beta chain) appeared many times. Its specificity is unknown. The entry originates in a study of T-cell reconstitution after alpha-beta-depleted transplantation in children. Study-wide points: As was reported, about two months after transplant, alpha-beta T cells came from several hundred expanded graft clones. Once a year had passed after transplant, T-cell counts and diversity came mostly from newly produced T cells. For some patients, TCRbeta diversity was high at day 60 because of recipient T cells and thymic progenitors that survived.

For TCRbeta, the library was prepared with unique molecular identifiers. MiXCR, applied by TCRdb to the PCR reads, yields one record per CDR3 protein. The sample shows about 250,000 distinct CDR3 sequences, about 24% of them seen only once. This CDR3 is built from 15 residues. Germline V gene data show CDR1 as DFQATT and CDR2 as SNEGSKA (reference sequence). The V end was cut by 6 bases, the J end by 1 base, with 13 bases between. The source of this sequence is a female patient between 2 and 15 years old who had a stem cell transplant for congenital amegakaryocytic thrombocytopenia, so the T cells may come from the graft donor. The chain recombines TRBV20-1 with TRBJ2-6; perhaps TRBD1 as D (5 bases). The source material was PBMCs, mostly from graft donor cells, sampled 360 days after TCRalphabeta/CD19-depleted stem cell transplant. CDR3 amino acids: CSADRGSSGANVLTF. CDR3 bases: TGCAGTGCGGATAGGGGCTCGTCTGGGGCCAACGTCCTGACTTTC.